This TCR beta chain was identified in a study of shared clonotypes between healthy human individuals. Study-wide findings and caveats: The sharing of 4% to 5.5% of naive CD4 clonotypes was seen across several donors.

Sequenced by immunoSEQ multiplex PCR; TCRdb stores in-frame clones only, minus some. The table records roughly 2,500,000 clones, over 85% of them present only once. Concerning this clone: Its target is unknown.

Germline lookup yields CDR1 MNHEY and CDR2 SVGAGI. The length of the CDR3 is 14 residues. Deletions cut 2 bases from V and 6 bases from J, with 12 bases between. This receptor was obtained from a man aged 18 to 29 in good health. Some clones in this sample may be carry-over from other donors' samples. The sample consisted of naive CD4+ T cells from PBMCs. Subset: CD45RA+ positively selected. The gene calls are TRBV6-5 and TRBJ2-3; D might be TRBD2 (6 bases). The CDR3 region has the DNA TGTGCCAGCAGTTACGGGTGGAGCGGGGATACGCAGTATTTT. This gives the protein CASSYGWSGDTQYF.